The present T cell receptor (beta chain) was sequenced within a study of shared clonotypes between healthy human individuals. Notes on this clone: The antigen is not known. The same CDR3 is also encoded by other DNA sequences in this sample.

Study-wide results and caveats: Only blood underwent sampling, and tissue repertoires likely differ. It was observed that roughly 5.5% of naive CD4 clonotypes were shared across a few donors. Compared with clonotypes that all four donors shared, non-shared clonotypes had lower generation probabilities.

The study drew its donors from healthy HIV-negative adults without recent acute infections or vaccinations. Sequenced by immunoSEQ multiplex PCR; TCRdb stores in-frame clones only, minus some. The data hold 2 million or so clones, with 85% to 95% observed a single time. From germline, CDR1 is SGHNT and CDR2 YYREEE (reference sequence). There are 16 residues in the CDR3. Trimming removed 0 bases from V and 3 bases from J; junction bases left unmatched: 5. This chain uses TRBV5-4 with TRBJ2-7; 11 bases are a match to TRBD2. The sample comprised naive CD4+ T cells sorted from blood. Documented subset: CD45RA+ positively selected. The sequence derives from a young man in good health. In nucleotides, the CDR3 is TGTGCCAGCAGCTTGGGAGGAACTAGCGGGAGCTACGAGCAGTACTTC. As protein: CASSLGGTSGSYEQYF.